This entry lists 31 T cell receptor beta chains sequenced from one sample in a study of T-cell reconstitution after alpha-beta-depleted transplantation in children. TCRbeta library preparation incorporated unique molecular identifiers. TCRdb passed the PCR reads through MiXCR, listing each CDR3 protein once. Of some 280,000 distinct CDR3 sequences listed, approximately 9.6% are singletons. The sample here was PBMCs from the stem cell graft donor, taken from the stem cell graft. All receptors derive from a human donor who donated a stem cell graft to a child with SCID.

The chain joins TRBV6-2 or TRBV6-3 to TRBJ2-2, with D possibly being TRBD2 (5 bases). Germline V gives CDR1 MNHEY, CDR2 SVGEGT. Trimming cost V 4 bases and J 4 bases, with 16 bases left between them. The CDR3 is 16 residues long. The CDR3 region is CASSWALASVTGELFF. The CDR3 DNA sequence: TGTGCCAGCAGTTGGGCCTTAGCGTCGGTCACCGGGGAGCTGTTTTTT.

The rearrangement joins TRBV12-3 or TRBV12-4 to TRBJ2-5, with D maybe TRBD1 (6 bases). This CDR3 has 14 residues. The V and J ends lost 7 bases and 4 bases respectively, with 16 bases between them. The CDR3 sequence: CASTLIPQGETQYF. CDR3 nucleotides: TGTGCCAGCACCCTCATCCCACAGGGAGAGACCCAGTACTTC.

At least ten counts were recorded for this clonotype. The rearrangement joins TRBV7-9 to TRBJ2-7, with D hard to call. Germline lookup yields CDR1 SEHNR and CDR2 FQNEAQ (reference sequence). The CDR3 loop spans 13 amino acids. With 4 bases removed from V and 3 bases from J, the gap between germline ends came to 10 bases. The CDR3 sequence is CASSSTLHYEQYF. Written as DNA, the CDR3 is TGTGCCAGCAGCTCAACCCTACACTACGAGCAGTACTTC.

The chain uses TRBV6-5 and TRBJ1-5; D not certain. The V gene's germline CDR1 is MNHEY and CDR2 SVGAGI. V was trimmed by 11 bases and J by 1 base, leaving 15 bases between them. The CDR3 is made up of 14 amino acids. DNA of the CDR3: TGTGCCTCCAGGAGGGCGGTGAGCAATCAGCCCCAGCATTTT. This translates into CASRRAVSNQPQHF.

This chain joins TRBV12-3 or TRBV12-4 and TRBJ1-4; 9 bases are a match to TRBD1. The CDR3 covers 16 residues. With 2 bases clipped from V and 3 bases from J, the junction kept 4 bases outside the gene matches. The CDR3 reads CASSLSRTGANEKLFF. The CDR3 DNA follows: TGTGCCAGCAGTTTATCCCGGACAGGGGCTAATGAAAAACTGTTTTTT.

This clonotype was recorded many times. The rearrangement uses TRBV5-1 and TRBJ2-1; D call uncertain. The CDR3 consists of 12 residues. Germline-derived CDR1 and CDR2 are SGHRS and YFSETQ. Trimming removed 1 base from V and 8 bases from J, with 7 bases in between. For the CDR3, the DNA is TGCGCCAGCAGCTTGTATCTGGATGAGCAGTTCTTC. Translation gives CASSLYLDEQFF.

This chain uses TRBV7-6 with TRBJ2-5; TRBD2 agrees at 10 bases. V lost 7 bases to trimming and J lost 1 base; unmatched junction nucleotides: 6. Germline V gives CDR1 SGHVS, CDR2 FNYEAQ. The CDR3 loop spans 15 amino acids. The DNA for the CDR3 is TGTGCCAGCATCCTCAGCGGGGGGGCCCAAGAGACCCAGTACTTC. Its protein product is CASILSGGAQETQYF.

J is TRBJ1-2 and V is TRBV7-6; D unresolved. Germline CDR1 and CDR2: SGHVS and FNYEAQ. The CDR3 is 14 residues long. Trimming cost V 5 bases and J 4 bases, with 14 bases left between them. The CDR3 is CASSRSDGSYGYTF. The CDR3, as DNA: TGTGCCAGCAGCCGATCGGACGGTAGCTATGGCTACACCTTC.

The chain links TRBV12-3 or TRBV12-4 to TRBJ2-1, with D perhaps matching TRBD2 (6 bases). The CDR3 has 14 residues. Trimming shortened V by 2 bases and J by 7 bases, and 12 bases separated the two germline ends. CDR3 DNA: TGTGCCAGCAGTTTATCGGGGGTTAATAATGAGCAGTTCTTC. Encoded protein: CASSLSGVNNEQFF.

This clonotype was seen only a few times. The V call is TRBV3-1, the J call TRBJ2-7, with TRBD2 identical over 11 bases. Germline values: CDR1 LGHDT, CDR2 YNNKEL (reference sequence). Trimming removed 0 bases from V and 0 bases from J; junction bases left unmatched: 7. The CDR3 has 18 amino acids. The DNA for the CDR3 is TGTGCCAGCAGCCAAGAGGAGGTAGCGGGGGGGATCTCCTACGAGCAGTACTTC. Its protein is CASSQEEVAGGISYEQYF.

This clonotype was observed a few times. CDR3 residues: CSGVPGQWNNEQFF. DNA for the CDR3: TGCAGTGGTGTCCCGGGACAGTGGAACAATGAGCAGTTCTTC. The V gene is TRBV20-1, the J gene TRBJ2-1, with 7 bases fitting TRBD1. The germline V gene has CDR1 DFQATT and CDR2 SNEGSKA (reference sequence). V trimming: 7 bases; J trimming: 5 bases; junction bases outside the gene matches: 11. CDR3 length equals 14 residues.

This chain links TRBV6-1 with TRBJ2-6; the D gene is possibly TRBD2 (6 bases). The CDR3 has 16 residues. Germline CDR1 is MNHNS and CDR2 is SASEGT. V gave up 6 bases and J gave up 3 bases, with 15 bases separating them. This CDR3 reads CASSLQEGSGANVLTF. The DNA for the CDR3 is TGTGCCAGCAGCCTCCAGGAGGGGAGTGGGGCCAACGTCCTGACTTTC.

The genes are TRBV19 and TRBJ2-1; 10 nucleotides align to TRBD2. The ends lost 3 bases at V and 8 bases at J; junction bases unmatched: 10. The CDR3 length is 16 residues. Germline V gives CDR1 LNHDA, CDR2 SQIVND (reference sequence). The CDR3 protein is CASSIGGTSALDEQFF. CDR3 DNA sequence: TGTGCCAGTAGTATTGGTGGGACTAGCGCCCTTGATGAGCAGTTCTTC.

In its sample, this clonotype was seen a few times. The V and J genes are TRBV29-1 and TRBJ2-7, with a weak D call TRBD1 (7 bases). With 7 bases removed from V and 3 bases from J, the gap between germline ends came to 16 bases. Germline-derived CDR1 and CDR2 are SQVTM and ANQGSEA. CDR3 length: 13 amino acids. CDR3 loop: CSAGQGGNYEQYF. CDR3 nucleotide sequence: TGCAGCGCTGGGCAGGGGGGAAACTACGAGCAGTACTTC.

The sample holds a few counts of this clonotype. The genes are TRBV7-8 and TRBJ2-5; no clear D. The CDR3 contains 13 residues. Germline lookup yields CDR1 SGHVS and CDR2 FQNEAQ. V gave up 5 bases and J gave up 2 bases, with 9 bases separating them. CDR3 amino acids: CASSRTVQETQYF. CDR3 coding DNA: TGTGCCAGCAGCAGGACGGTTCAAGAGACCCAGTACTTC.

CDR3 protein: CASSLARGSYEQYF. CDR3 coding DNA: TGTGCCAGCAGCTTAGCCCGGGGGAGTTACGAGCAGTACTTC. This chain connects TRBV7-8 to TRBJ2-7; D possibly corresponds to TRBD2 (6 bases). V gave up 0 bases and J gave up 4 bases, with 10 bases separating them. The CDR3 length is 14 residues. Germline V gene sequence: CDR1 SGHVS, CDR2 FQNEAQ.

The chain recombines TRBV10-3 with TRBJ2-7, with TRBD1 matching 7 bases. V shed 6 bases, J shed 1 base, and the junction held 12 bases outside the gene matches. The CDR3 extends over 16 amino acids. CDR1 and CDR2 (germline): ENHRY, SYGVKD. CDR3 nucleotides: TGTGCCATCAGAGGGCTGGGACAGAGGGGATCCTACGAGCAGTACTTC. It specifies CAIRGLGQRGSYEQYF.

This clonotype was seen at least ten times. The chain has TRBV20-1 and TRBJ1-1; D possibly corresponds to TRBD1 (6 bases). The ends were cut back, 5 bases at V and 3 bases at J, with 22 bases in the middle. This CDR3 region has 16 residues. The V gene's germline CDR1 is DFQATT and CDR2 SNEGSKA (reference sequence). CDR3 nucleotide sequence: TGCAGTGCTCCCATCTCCTACAGGGCCGCGGACACTGAAGCTTTCTTT. It yields the protein CSAPISYRAADTEAFF.

There are many counts of this clonotype. The genes are TRBV6-5 and TRBJ2-1; 8 bases match TRBD1. Per germline, CDR1 MNHEY and CDR2 SVGAGI. This CDR3 comprises 13 residues. Trimming cost V 0 bases and J 14 bases; bases outside gene matches: 6. The CDR3 DNA follows: TGTGCCAGCAGTTACTCGGACAGGGTTATTAAGTTCTTC. Encoded protein: CASSYSDRVIKFF.

This chain joins TRBV6-5 and TRBJ1-6, with TRBD1 matching 7 bases. V trimming: 0 bases; J trimming: 5 bases; junction bases outside the gene matches: 10. CDR3 length equals 18 residues. Germline CDR1 is MNHEY and CDR2 is SVGAGI. CDR3 amino acids: CASSYSGQRQANNSPLHF. The CDR3 DNA follows: TGTGCCAGCAGTTACTCGGGACAGAGGCAGGCGAATAATTCACCCCTCCACTTT.

A few counts support this clonotype. V gene TRBV25-1 combines with J gene TRBJ1-3, with D tentatively TRBD1 (6 bases). The CDR3 runs 14 residues. Germline V gene sequence: CDR1 MGHDK, CDR2 SYGVNS. V gave up 5 bases and J gave up 0 bases, with 8 bases separating them. In DNA, the CDR3 is TGTGCCAGCAGTCGGGGGGCCTCTGGAAACACCATATATTTT. Protein: CASSRGASGNTIYF.

This clonotype was counted at least ten times. This sequence joins TRBV12-3 or TRBV12-4 and TRBJ1-1; D is unresolved. The V and J ends lost 10 bases and 4 bases respectively, with 10 bases between them. The CDR3 consists of 11 residues. The CDR3 coding sequence is TGTGCCACCAGCCGGGGCACTGAAGCTTTCTTT. Encoded protein: CATSRGTEAFF.

This clonotype was seen a single time. A read error may account for a junction end that differs from germline. The V call is TRBV7-8, the J call TRBJ2-1; 8 bases agree with TRBD2. Germline assignment: CDR1 SGHVS and CDR2 FQNEAQ. The CDR3 has 18 amino acids. The CDR3 region is CASSLLDGGGGNYNELFF. The DNA of the CDR3 is TGTGCCAGCAGCTTGCTCGACGGTGGCGGGGGGAACTACAATGAGCTGTTCTTC.

V usage is TRBV2 and J usage is TRBJ1-1; D gene uncertain. Looked up from germline, CDR1 is SNHLY and CDR2 is FYNNEI. Trimming removed 6 bases at V and 1 base at J, with 9 bases between. CDR3 length: 13 residues. The CDR3, as DNA: TGTGCCAGCAGGAACGATGGGAACACTGAAGCTTTCTTT. It translates to CASRNDGNTEAFF.

This clonotype has ten or more counts. The chain recombines TRBV10-3 with TRBJ2-7, with TRBD1 matching 7 bases. CDR3 length: 13 residues. With V trimmed by 5 bases and J by 6 bases, 7 bases remained unmatched. CDR1 ENHRY and CDR2 SYGVKD come from the germline V gene. Here the CDR3 DNA reads TGTGCCATCAGTTTCGGACAGGCTGGCGAGCAGTACTTC. Translation: CAISFGQAGEQYF.

The chain combines TRBV2 with TRBJ2-2, with 7 bases that match TRBD1. CDR3 size: 13 residues. The germline gives CDR1 SNHLY, CDR2 FYNNEI. V trimming: 10 bases; J trimming: 0 bases; junction bases outside the gene matches: 2. The CDR3 sequence is CAIQGANTGELFF. CDR3 nucleotide sequence: TGTGCCATCCAGGGGGCGAACACCGGGGAGCTGTTTTTT.

This clonotype was detected only a few times. The rearrangement uses TRBV5-1 and TRBJ1-4; 7 bases are shared with TRBD1. The V and J ends lost 4 bases and 4 bases, in that order; junction bases with no gene match: 7. Germline loops: CDR1 SGHRS, CDR2 YFSETQ. The CDR3 covers 15 residues. In DNA, the CDR3 is TGCGCCAGCAGCGACACCGGGACAGTTAATGAAAAACTGTTTTTT. Amino acid sequence: CASSDTGTVNEKLFF.

The V and J genes are TRBV7-8 and TRBJ2-1; D is uncertain. Trimming removed 1 base from V and 0 bases from J, with 13 bases in between. This CDR3 comprises 17 residues. Germline lookup yields CDR1 SGHVS and CDR2 FQNEAQ. CDR3 residues: CASSLVGWTGSYNEQFF. CDR3 DNA: TGTGCCAGCAGCTTAGTCGGCTGGACGGGCTCCTACAATGAGCAGTTCTTC.

CDR3 bases: TGCGCCAGCAGCTGGGGGACAGGGAACACCGGGGAGCTGTTTTTT. Encoded protein: CASSWGTGNTGELFF. This chain links TRBV5-1 with TRBJ2-2; 8 nucleotides match TRBD1. This CDR3 region has 15 residues. The trim removed 3 bases at V and 1 base at J, leaving 2 bases unmatched. Germline CDR1 SGHRS, CDR2 YFSETQ.

The chain carries TRBV12-3 or TRBV12-4 and TRBJ2-7; D gene ambiguous. The germline V and J ends were trimmed by 6 bases and 13 bases, with 22 bases remaining between them. The CDR3 is 13 residues long. CDR3 nucleotides: TGTGCCAGCAGCATGCGGCCGGCGCCGTCAGTATACTTC. Encoded protein: CASSMRPAPSVYF.

This clonotype has a handful of counts. The V call is TRBV6-5, the J call TRBJ2-2, with D perhaps TRBD2 (6 bases). V dropped 0 bases and J dropped 8 bases, with 13 bases sitting between them. This CDR3 has 15 residues. Germline CDR1 and CDR2: MNHEY and SVGAGI. DNA of the CDR3: TGTGCCAGCAGTTACTCTGGCGGGGCCCCAGGGGAGCTGTTTTTT. Amino acid sequence: CASSYSGGAPGELFF.